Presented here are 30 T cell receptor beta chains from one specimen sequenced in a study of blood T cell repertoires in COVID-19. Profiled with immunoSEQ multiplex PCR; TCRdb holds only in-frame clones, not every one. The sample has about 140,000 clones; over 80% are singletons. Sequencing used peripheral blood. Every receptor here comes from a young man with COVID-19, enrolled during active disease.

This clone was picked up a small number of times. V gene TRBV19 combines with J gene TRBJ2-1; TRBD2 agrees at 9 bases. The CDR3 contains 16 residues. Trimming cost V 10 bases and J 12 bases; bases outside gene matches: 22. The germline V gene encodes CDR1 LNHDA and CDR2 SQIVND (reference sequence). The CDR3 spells CATRMGGGRAGEGQFF. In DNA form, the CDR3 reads TGTGCCACCCGGATGGGGGGCGGGAGGGCCGGGGAGGGGCAGTTCTTC.

The CDR3 DNA reads TGTGCCAGCAGGTCGGGACACCTTAGCACAGATACGCAGTATTTT. Residues: CASRSGHLSTDTQYF. J is TRBJ2-3 and V is TRBV2, with TRBD1 as a possible D gene (6 bases). Germline V lookup: CDR1 SNHLY, CDR2 FYNNEI. V was trimmed by 6 bases and J by 0 bases, leaving 13 bases between them. This CDR3 region has 15 residues.

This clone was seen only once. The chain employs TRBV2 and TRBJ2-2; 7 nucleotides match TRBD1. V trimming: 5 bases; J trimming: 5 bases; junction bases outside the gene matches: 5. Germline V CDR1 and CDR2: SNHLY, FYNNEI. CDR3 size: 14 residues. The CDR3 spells CASSLQGRTGELFF. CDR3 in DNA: TGTGCCAGCAGTTTACAGGGGAGAACCGGGGAGCTGTTTTTT.

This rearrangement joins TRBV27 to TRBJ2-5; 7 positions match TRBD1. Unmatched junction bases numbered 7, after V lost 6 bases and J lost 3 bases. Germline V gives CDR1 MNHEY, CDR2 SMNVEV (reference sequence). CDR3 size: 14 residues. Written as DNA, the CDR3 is TGTGCCAGCAGGGGACAGAAGCTTAAAGAGACCCAGTACTTC. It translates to CASRGQKLKETQYF.

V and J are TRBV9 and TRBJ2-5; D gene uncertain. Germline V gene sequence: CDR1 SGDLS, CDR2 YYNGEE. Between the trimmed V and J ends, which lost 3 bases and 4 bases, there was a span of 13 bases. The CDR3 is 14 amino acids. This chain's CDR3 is CASSALPVVETQYF. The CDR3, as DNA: TGTGCCAGCAGCGCCTTGCCAGTGGTAGAGACCCAGTACTTC.

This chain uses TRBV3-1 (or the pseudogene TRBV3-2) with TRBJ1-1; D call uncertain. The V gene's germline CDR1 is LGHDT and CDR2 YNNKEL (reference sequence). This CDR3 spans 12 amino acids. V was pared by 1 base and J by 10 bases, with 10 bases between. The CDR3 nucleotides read TGTGCCAGCAGCCAAGGAGGGTGGGGAGCTTTCTTT. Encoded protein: CASSQGGWGAFF.

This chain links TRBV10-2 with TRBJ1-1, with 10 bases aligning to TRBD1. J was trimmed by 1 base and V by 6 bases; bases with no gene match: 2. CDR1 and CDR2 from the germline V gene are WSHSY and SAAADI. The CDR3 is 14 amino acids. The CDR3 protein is CASRTGGANTEAFF. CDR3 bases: TGCGCCAGCAGGACAGGGGGCGCGAACACTGAAGCTTTCTTT.

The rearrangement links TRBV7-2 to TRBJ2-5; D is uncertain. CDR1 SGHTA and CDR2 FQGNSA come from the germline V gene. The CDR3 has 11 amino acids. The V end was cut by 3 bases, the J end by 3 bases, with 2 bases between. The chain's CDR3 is CASSFKETQYF. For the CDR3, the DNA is TGTGCCAGCAGCTTCAAAGAGACCCAGTACTTC.

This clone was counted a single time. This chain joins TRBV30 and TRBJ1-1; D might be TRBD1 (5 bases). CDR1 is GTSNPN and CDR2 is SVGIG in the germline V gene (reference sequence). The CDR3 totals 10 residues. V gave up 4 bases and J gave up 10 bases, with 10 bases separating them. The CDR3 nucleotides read TGTGCCTGGATAGGGGTGGGAGCTTTCTTT. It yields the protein CAWIGVGAFF.

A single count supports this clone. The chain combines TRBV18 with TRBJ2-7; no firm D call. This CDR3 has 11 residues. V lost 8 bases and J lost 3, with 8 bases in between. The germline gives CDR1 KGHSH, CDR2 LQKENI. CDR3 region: CASGSSYEQYF. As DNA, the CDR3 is TGTGCCAGCGGCTCAAGCTACGAGCAGTACTTC.

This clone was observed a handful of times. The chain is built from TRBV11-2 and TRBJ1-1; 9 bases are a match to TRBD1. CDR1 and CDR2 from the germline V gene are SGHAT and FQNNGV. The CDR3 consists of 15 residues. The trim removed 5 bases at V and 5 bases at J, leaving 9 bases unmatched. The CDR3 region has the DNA TGTGCCAGCAGCGAGATGGGACAGGGTGGAACTGAAGCTTTCTTT. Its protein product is CASSEMGQGGTEAFF. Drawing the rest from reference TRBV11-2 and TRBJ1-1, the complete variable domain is EAGVAQSPRYKIIEKRQSVAFWCNPISGHATLYWYQQILGQGPKLLIQFQNNGVVDDSQLPKDRFSAERLKGVDSTLKIQPAKLEDSAVYLCASSEMGQGGTEAFFGQGTRLTVV.

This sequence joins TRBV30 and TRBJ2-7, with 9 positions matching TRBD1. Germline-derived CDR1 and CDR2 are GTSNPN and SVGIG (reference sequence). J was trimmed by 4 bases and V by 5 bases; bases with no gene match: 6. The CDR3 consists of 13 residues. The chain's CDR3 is CAWGEQGAYEQYF. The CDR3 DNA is TGTGCCTGGGGAGAACAGGGGGCATACGAGCAGTACTTC.

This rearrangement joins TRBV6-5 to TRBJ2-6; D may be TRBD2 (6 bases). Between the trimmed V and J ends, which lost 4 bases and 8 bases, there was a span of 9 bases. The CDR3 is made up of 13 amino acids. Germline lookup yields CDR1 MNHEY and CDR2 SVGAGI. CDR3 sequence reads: CASSWGLSNVLTF. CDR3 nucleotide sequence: TGTGCCAGCAGTTGGGGACTTTCCAACGTCCTGACTTTC.

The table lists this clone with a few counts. The CDR3 sequence is CASNERGASGSNEQFF. The CDR3 region has the DNA TGTGCCAGCAACGAGAGAGGGGCTAGCGGATCTAATGAGCAGTTCTTC. This chain uses TRBV5-5 with TRBJ2-1; 7 bases line up with TRBD2. This CDR3 is 16 amino acids long. The V gene end was trimmed by 6 bases and the J gene end by 7 bases; junction bases not matched to a gene: 16. In germline, CDR1 is SGHKS, CDR2 YYEKEE (reference sequence).

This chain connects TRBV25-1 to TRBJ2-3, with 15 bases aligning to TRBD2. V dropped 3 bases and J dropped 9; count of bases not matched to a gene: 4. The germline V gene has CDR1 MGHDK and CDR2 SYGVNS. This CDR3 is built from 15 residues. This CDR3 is CASSDPGTSGRTQYF. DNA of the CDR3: TGTGCCAGCAGTGACCCCGGGACTAGCGGGAGGACGCAGTATTTT.

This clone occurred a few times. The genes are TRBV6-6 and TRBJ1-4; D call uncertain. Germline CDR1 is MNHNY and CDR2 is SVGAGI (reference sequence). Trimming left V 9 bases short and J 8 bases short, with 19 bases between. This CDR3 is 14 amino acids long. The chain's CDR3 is CASATARVGEKLFF. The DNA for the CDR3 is TGTGCCAGTGCGACCGCCCGGGTAGGCGAAAAACTGTTTTTT.

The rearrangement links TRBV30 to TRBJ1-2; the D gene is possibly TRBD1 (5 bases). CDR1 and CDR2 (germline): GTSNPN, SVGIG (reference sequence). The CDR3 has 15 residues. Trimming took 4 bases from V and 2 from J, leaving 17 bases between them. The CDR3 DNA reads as TGTGCCTGGATTTGGGGCCTAGGGTGGAACTATGGCTACACCTTC. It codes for CAWIWGLGWNYGYTF.

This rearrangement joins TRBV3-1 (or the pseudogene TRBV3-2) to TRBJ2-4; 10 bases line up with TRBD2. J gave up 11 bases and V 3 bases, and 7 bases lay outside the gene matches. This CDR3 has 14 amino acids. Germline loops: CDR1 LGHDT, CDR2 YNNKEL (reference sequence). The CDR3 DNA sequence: TGTGCCAGCAGCCAGGTCGGGACTAGCGCACTTCAGTACTTC. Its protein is CASSQVGTSALQYF.

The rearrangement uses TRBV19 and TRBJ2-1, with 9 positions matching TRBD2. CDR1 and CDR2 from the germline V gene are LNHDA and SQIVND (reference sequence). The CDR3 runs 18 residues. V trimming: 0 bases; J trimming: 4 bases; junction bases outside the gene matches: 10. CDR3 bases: TGTGCCAGTAGTATAGATCGAGGGGCGGGAGGGAATTACAATGAGCAGTTCTTC. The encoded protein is CASSIDRGAGGNYNEQFF.

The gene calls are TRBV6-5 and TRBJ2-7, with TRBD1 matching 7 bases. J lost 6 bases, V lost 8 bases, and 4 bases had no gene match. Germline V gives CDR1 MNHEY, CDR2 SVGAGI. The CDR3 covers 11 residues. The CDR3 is CASQTGIEQYF. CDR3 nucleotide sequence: TGTGCCAGCCAGACAGGGATCGAGCAGTACTTC.

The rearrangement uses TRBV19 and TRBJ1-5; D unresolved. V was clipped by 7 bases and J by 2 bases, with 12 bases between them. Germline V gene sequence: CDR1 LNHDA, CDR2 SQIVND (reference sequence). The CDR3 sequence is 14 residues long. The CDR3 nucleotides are TGTGCCAGTACCGCGATGAGGGGCAATCAGCCCCAGCATTTT. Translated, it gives CASTAMRGNQPQHF.

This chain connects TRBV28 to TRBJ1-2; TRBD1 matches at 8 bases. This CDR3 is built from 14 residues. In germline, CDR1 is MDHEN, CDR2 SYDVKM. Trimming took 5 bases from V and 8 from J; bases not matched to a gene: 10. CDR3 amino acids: CASSAPDRAGGYTF. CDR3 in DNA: TGTGCCAGCAGTGCCCCGGACAGGGCCGGAGGCTACACCTTC.

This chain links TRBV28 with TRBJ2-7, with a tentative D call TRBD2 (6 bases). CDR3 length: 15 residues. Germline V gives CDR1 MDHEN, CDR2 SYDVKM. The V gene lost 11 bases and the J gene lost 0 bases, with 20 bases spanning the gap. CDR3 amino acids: CAAGDLRPSSYEQYF. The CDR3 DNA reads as TGTGCCGCCGGGGACTTAAGGCCGAGCTCCTACGAGCAGTACTTC.

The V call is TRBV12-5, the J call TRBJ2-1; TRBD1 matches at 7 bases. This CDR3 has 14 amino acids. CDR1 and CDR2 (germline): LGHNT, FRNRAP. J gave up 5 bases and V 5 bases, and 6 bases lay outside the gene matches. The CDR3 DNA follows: TGTGCTAGTGGTCCGGGACAGACCCACAATGAGCAGTTCTTC. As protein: CASGPGQTHNEQFF.

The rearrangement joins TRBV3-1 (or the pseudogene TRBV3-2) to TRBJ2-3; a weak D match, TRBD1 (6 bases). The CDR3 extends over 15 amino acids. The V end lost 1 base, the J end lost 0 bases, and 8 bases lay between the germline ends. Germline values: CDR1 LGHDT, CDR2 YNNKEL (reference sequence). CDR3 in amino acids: CASSQVRGSTDTQYF. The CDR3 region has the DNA TGTGCCAGCAGCCAAGTTAGGGGGAGCACAGATACGCAGTATTTT.

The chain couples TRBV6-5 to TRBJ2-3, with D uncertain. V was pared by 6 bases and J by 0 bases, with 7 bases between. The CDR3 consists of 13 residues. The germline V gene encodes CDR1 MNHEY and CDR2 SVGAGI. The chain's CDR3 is CASRLYSTDTQYF. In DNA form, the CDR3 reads TGTGCCAGCAGGCTCTACAGCACAGATACGCAGTATTTT.

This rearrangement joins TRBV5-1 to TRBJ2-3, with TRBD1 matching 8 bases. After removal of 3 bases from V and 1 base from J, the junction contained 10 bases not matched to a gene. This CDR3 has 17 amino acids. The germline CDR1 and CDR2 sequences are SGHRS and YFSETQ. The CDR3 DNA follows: TGCGCCAGCAGCTACGGACAGGGATACCCCCGCACAGATACGCAGTATTTT. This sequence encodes CASSYGQGYPRTDTQYF.

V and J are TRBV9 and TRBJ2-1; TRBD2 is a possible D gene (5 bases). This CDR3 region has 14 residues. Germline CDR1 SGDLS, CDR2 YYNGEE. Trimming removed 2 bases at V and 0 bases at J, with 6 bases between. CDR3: CASSVTSSYNEQFF. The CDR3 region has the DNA TGTGCCAGCAGCGTTACTAGCTCCTACAATGAGCAGTTCTTC.

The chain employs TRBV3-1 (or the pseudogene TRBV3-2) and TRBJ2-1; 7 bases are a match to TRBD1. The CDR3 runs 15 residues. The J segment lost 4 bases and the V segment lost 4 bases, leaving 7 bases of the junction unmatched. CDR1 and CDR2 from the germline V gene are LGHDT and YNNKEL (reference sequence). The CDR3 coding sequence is TGTGCCAGCAGCCTCGCAGGGGGATCGTACAATGAGCAGTTCTTC. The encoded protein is CASSLAGGSYNEQFF.

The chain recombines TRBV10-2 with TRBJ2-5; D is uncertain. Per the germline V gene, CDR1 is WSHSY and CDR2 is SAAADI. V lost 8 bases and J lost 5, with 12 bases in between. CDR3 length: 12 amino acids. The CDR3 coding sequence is TGCGCCAGCGGTGTTGCGGAGGAGACCCAGTACTTC. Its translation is CASGVAEETQYF.